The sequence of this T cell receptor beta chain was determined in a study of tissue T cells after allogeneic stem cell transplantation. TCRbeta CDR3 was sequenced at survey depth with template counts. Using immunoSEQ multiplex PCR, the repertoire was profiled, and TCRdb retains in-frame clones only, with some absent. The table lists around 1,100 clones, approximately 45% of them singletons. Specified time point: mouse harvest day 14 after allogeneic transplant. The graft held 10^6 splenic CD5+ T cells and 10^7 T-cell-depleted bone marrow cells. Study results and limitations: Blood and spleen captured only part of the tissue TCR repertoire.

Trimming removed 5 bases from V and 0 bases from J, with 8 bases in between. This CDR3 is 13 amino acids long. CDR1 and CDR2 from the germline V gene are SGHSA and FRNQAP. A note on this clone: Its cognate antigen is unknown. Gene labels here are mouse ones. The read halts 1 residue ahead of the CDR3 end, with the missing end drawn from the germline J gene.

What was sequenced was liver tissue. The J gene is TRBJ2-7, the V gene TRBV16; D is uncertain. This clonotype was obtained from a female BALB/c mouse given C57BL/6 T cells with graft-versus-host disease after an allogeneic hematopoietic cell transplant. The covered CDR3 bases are TGTGCAAGCAGCCTTATTAGCTCCTATGAACAGTAC. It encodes CASSLISSYEQY. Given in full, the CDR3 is CASSLISSYEQYF.